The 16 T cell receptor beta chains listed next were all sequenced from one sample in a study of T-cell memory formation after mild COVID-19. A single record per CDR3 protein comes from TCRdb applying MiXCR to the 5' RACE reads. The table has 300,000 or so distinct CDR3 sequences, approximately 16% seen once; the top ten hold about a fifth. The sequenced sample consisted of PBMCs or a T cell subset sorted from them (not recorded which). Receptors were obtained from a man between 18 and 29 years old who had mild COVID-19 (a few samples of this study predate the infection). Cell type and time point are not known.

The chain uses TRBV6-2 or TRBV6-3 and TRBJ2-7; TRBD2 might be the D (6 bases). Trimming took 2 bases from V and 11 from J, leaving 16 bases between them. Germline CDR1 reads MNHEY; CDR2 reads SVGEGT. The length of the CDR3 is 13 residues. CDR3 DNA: TGTGCCAGCAGTTACCGACGGGACGGAGGGGAGTACGTC. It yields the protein CASSYRRDGGEYV.

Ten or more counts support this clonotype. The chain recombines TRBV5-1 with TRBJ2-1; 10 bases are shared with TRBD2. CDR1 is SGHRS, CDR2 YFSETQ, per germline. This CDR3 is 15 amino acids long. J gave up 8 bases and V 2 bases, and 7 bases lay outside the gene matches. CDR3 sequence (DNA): TGCGCCAGCAGCTTCACGAGCGGGGGGGCCGATGAGCAGTTCTTC. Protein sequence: CASSFTSGGADEQFF.

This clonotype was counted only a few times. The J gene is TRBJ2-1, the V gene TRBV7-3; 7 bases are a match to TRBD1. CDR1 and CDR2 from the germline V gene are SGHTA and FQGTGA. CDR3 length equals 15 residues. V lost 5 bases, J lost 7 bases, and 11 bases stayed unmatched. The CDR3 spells CASSPGTAELNEQFF. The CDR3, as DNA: TGTGCCAGCAGCCCTGGGACAGCTGAGTTGAATGAGCAGTTCTTC.

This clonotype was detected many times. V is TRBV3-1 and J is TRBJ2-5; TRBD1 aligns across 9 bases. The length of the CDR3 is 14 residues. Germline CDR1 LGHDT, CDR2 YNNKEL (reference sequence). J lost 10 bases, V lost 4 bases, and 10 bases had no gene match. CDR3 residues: CASSPPWTGEDQYF. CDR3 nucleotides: TGTGCCAGCAGCCCTCCCTGGACAGGGGAGGACCAGTACTTC.

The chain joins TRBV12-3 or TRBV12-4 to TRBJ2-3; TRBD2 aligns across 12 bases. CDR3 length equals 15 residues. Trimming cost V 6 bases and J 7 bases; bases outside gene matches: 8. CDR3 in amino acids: CASRTTSGGRNTQYF. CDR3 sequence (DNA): TGTGCCAGCAGGACGACTAGCGGGGGCAGGAATACGCAGTATTTT.

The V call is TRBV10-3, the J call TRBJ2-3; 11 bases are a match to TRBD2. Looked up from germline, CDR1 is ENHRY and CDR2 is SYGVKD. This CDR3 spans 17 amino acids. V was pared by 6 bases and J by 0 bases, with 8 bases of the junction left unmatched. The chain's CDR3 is CAISAGLAGGSTDTQYF. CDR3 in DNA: TGTGCCATCAGCGCCGGCTTAGCGGGGGGGAGCACAGATACGCAGTATTTT.

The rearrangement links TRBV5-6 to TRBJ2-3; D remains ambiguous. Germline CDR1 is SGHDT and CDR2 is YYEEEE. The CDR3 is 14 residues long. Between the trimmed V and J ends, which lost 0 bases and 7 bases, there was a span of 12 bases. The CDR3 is CASSLATFRNTQYF. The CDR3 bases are TGTGCCAGCAGCTTGGCCACCTTTCGAAATACGCAGTATTTT.

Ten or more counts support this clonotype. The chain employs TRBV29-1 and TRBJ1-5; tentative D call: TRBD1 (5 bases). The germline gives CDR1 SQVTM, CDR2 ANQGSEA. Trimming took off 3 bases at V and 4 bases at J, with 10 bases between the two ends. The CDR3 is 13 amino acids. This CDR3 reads CSVEMGVNQPQHF. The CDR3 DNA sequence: TGCAGCGTTGAGATGGGGGTAAATCAGCCCCAGCATTTT.

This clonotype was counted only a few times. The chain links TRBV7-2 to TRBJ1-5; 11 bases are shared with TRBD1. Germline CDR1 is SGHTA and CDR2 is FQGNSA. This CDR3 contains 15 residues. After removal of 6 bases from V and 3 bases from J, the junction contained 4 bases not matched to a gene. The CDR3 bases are TGTGCCAGCAGTTGGGACAGGGGGACCAATCAGCCCCAGCATTTT. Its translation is CASSWDRGTNQPQHF.

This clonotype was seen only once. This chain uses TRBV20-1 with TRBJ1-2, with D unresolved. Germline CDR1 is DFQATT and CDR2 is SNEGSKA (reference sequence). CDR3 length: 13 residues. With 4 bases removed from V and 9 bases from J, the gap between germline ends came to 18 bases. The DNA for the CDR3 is TGCAGTGCTACTCTTCCGGCCGTCGAGAGCTACACCTTC. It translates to CSATLPAVESYTF.

CDR3: CASPRAMNTEAFF. In DNA, the CDR3 is TGTGCCAGCCCCAGGGCTATGAACACTGAAGCTTTCTTT. This chain connects TRBV2 to TRBJ1-1; tentative D call: TRBD1 (5 bases). The CDR3 extends over 13 amino acids. Germline lookup yields CDR1 SNHLY and CDR2 FYNNEI. With 8 bases removed from V and 0 bases from J, the gap between germline ends came to 10 bases.

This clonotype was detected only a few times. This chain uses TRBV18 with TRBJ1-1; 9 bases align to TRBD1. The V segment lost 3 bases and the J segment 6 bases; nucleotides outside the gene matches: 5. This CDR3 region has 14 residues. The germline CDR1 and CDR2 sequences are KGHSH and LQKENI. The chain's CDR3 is CASSPGQGIAEAFF. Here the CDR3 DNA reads TGTGCCAGCTCACCGGGACAGGGTATCGCTGAAGCTTTCTTT.

CDR3 DNA sequence: TGTGCCAGCAGTCCCAATCCTGGGCAGGGGACCTACGAGCAGTACTTC. Its translation: CASSPNPGQGTYEQYF. The chain employs TRBV6-5 and TRBJ2-7; tentatively, D is TRBD1 (6 bases). Germline assignment: CDR1 MNHEY and CDR2 SVGAGI. Trimming took 5 bases from V and 2 from J, leaving 19 bases between them. The CDR3 sequence is 16 residues long.

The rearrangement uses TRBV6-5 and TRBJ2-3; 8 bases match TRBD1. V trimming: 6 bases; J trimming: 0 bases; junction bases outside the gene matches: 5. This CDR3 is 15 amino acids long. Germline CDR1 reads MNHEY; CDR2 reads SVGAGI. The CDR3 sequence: CASREGDRSTDTQYF. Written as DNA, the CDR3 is TGTGCCAGCAGGGAGGGGGACAGGAGCACAGATACGCAGTATTTT.

CDR3 DNA: TGTGCCATCAGTGAGTCTAGGACAGGGGTGCTTAGACAGCCCCAGCATTTT. Translating gives CAISESRTGVLRQPQHF. The chain is built from TRBV10-3 and TRBJ1-5, with TRBD1 matching 9 bases. V shed 0 bases, J shed 7 bases, and the junction held 10 bases outside the gene matches. The CDR3 runs 17 residues. CDR1 and CDR2 (germline): ENHRY, SYGVKD.

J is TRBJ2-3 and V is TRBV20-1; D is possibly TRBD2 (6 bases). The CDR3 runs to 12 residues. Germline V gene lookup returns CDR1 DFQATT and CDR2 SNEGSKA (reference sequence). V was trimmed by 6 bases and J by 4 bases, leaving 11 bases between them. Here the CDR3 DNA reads TGCAGTGCCCGCGGGGCCGCAGATACGCAGTATTTT. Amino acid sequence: CSARGAADTQYF.